Below are 2 T cell receptor beta chains sequenced from a single sample in a study of shared clonotypes between healthy human individuals. TCRdb's table, derived via immunoSEQ multiplex PCR, lists solely in-frame clones and lacks some. Of about 800,000 clones in the sample, 90% to 98% were seen once. Positively selected for CCR7, the CD45RO-negative cells used as naive CD8 cells excluded terminally differentiated effector memory CD45RA+ cells. The sequencing sample was made of naive CD8+ T cells sorted from blood. These TCRs come from a man younger than 45 in good health.

The chain combines TRBV10-3 with TRBJ2-7; 9 nucleotides match TRBD2. Per the germline V gene, CDR1 is ENHRY and CDR2 is SYGVKD. The CDR3 is 20 amino acids. V lost 0 bases and J lost 5; bases outside the gene matches: 20. CDR3 amino acids: CAISESTLGSGSSRRNEQYF. CDR3 in DNA: TGTGCCATCAGTGAGTCGACTCTGGGTAGCGGGAGTTCACGTCGCAACGAGCAGTACTTC.

This clone appeared once. V gene TRBV13 combines with J gene TRBJ2-7; 10 nucleotides align to TRBD2. CDR3 length equals 15 residues. Germline V gene data show CDR1 as PRHDT and CDR2 as FYEKMQ (reference sequence). The junction had 3 bases not matched to a gene; V was cut back by 1 base and J by 3 bases. The DNA for the CDR3 is TGTGCCAGCAGCTTAGAACTAGCGGGGAACTACGAGCAGTACTTC. It is translated as CASSLELAGNYEQYF.